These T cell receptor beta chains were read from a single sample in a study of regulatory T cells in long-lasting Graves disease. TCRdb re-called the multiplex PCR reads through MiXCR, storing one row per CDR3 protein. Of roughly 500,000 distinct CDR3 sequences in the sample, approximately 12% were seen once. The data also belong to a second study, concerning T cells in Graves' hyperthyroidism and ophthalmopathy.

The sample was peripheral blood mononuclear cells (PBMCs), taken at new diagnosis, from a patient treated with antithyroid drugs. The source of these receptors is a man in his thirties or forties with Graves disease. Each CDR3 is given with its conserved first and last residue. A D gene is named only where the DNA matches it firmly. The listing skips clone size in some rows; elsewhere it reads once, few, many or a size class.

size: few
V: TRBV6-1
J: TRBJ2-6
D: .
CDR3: CASSTRPAGANVLTF
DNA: TGTGCCAGCAGTACACGGCCTGCCGGGGCCAACGTCCTGACTTTC

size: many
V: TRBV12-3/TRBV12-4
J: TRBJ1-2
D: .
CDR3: CASSFKVNYGYTF
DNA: TGTGCCAGCAGTTTCAAGGTTAACTATGGCTACACCTTC

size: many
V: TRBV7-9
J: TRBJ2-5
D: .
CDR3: CASSLGRVQETQYF
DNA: TGTGCCAGCAGCTTAGGTCGGGTCCAAGAGACCCAGTACTTC

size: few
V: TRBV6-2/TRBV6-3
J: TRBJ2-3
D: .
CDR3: CASTGGAGKDTQYF
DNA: TGTGCCAGCACAGGGGGGGCAGGGAAAGATACGCAGTATTTT

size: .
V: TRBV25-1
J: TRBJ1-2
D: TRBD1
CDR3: CASSGWDRGDYGYTF
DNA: TGTGCCAGCAGCGGATGGGACAGGGGGGACTATGGCTACACCTTC

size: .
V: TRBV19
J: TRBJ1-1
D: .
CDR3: CASSALSGQQNTEAFF
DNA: TGTGCCAGTAGTGCCTTATCGGGACAACAGAACACTGAAGCTTTCTTT

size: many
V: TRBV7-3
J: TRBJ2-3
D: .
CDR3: CASSLSGQGDTQYF
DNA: TGTGCCAGCAGCTTATCTGGTCAAGGAGATACGCAGTATTTT

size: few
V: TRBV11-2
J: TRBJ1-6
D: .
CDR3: CASSLVDIAVSPLHF
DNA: TGTGCCAGCAGCTTAGTAGACATTGCAGTCTCACCCCTCCACTTT

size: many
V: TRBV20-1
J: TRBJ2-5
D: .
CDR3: CSAETPGWTQETQYF
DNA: TGCAGTGCCGAAACGCCCGGCTGGACTCAAGAGACCCAGTACTTC

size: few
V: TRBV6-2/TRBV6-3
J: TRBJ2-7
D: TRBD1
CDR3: CASSWDRMRYEQYF
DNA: TGTGCCAGCAGTTGGGACAGGATGAGGTACGAGCAGTACTTC

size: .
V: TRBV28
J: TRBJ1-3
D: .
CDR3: CASSFGGAGNTIYF
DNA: TGTGCCAGCAGTTTCGGGGGGGCTGGAAACACCATATATTTT

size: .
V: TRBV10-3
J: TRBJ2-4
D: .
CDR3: CAISESNQLNIQYF
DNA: TGTGCCATCAGTGAGTCGAATCAGTTAAACATTCAGTACTTC

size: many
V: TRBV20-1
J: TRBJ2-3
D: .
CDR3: CSAGRGDPDTQYF
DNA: TGCAGTGCTGGCCGAGGAGACCCAGATACGCAGTATTTT

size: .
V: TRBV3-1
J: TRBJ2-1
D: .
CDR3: CASSHGFGVSYDEQFF
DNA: TGTGCCAGCAGCCACGGGTTCGGGGTTTCCTACGATGAGCAGTTCTTC

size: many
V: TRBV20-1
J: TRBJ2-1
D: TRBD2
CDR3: CSAQKLAGVNEQFF
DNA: TGCAGTGCTCAAAAACTAGCGGGAGTCAATGAGCAGTTCTTC